These 10 T cell receptor beta chains originate from one sample sequenced in a study of T cells in Graves' hyperthyroidism and ophthalmopathy. Using RNA transcripts as the source, TCR beta CDR3 regions were amplified. HTBI primers were used for first-round RT-PCR of the TCR CDR3. TCRdb re-analysed the multiplex PCR reads in MiXCR, keeping a single row per CDR3 protein. The repertoire holds fewer than 750,000 distinct CDR3 sequences, with approximately 14% as singletons. Sequenced material: blood. All receptors derive from a woman aged 45-60 years with Graves' ophthalmopathy.

The genes are TRBV4-2 and TRBJ1-2; D unclear. This CDR3 comprises 16 residues. V was trimmed by 3 bases and J by 0 bases, leaving 14 bases between them. The germline gives CDR1 LGHNA, CDR2 YNFKEQ. The CDR3 nucleotides are TGTGCCAGCAGCCAGCAACCCGGCGGAACTAACTATGGCTACACCTTC. As protein: CASSQQPGGTNYGYTF.

This clonotype came up many times. The chain links TRBV29-1 to TRBJ2-5; D is possibly TRBD1 (5 bases). This CDR3 spans 13 amino acids. CDR1 and CDR2 from the germline V gene are SQVTM and ANQGSEA. Trimming shortened V by 5 bases and J by 2 bases, and 12 bases separated the two germline ends. Here the CDR3 reads CSVSAGYQETQYF. CDR3 in DNA: TGCAGCGTTTCGGCAGGGTATCAAGAGACCCAGTACTTC.

On this clonotype: One end of the junction is discordant with germline, which a read error may explain. This chain joins TRBV18 and TRBJ2-5; no definite D call. This CDR3 spans 12 amino acids. CDR1 is KGHSH and CDR2 is LQKENI in the germline V gene. CDR3 nucleotides: TGTGCCAGCTCACCGTCACAAGAGACCCAGTGCTTC. As protein: CASSPSQETQCF.

This clonotype was detected only a few times. The rearrangement links TRBV9 to TRBJ1-6, with TRBD1 matching over 7 bases. J lost 9 bases, V lost 0 bases, and 6 bases had no gene match. Germline V lookup: CDR1 SGDLS, CDR2 YYNGEE. CDR3 size: 15 residues. CDR3 in DNA: TGTGCCAGCAGCGTAGATAGACAGGGTACTTCACCCCTCCACTTT. Encoded protein: CASSVDRQGTSPLHF.

Only a few counts were recorded for this clonotype. This chain joins TRBV9 and TRBJ2-1, with TRBD2 identical over 9 bases. Looked up from germline, CDR1 is SGDLS and CDR2 is YYNGEE. This CDR3 is built from 14 residues. The trim removed 0 bases at V and 12 bases at J, leaving 7 bases unmatched. Here the CDR3 reads CASSVVAGGGAQFF. The CDR3 DNA sequence: TGTGCCAGCAGCGTAGTAGCGGGCGGGGGGGCGCAGTTCTTC.

This clonotype was seen many times. This chain uses TRBV28 with TRBJ1-2, with a weak D call TRBD1 (5 bases). V was shortened by 5 bases and J by 2 bases, with 12 bases between the two germline ends. The CDR3 has 14 amino acids. Germline CDR1 MDHEN, CDR2 SYDVKM. DNA of the CDR3: TGTGCCAGCAGTCCCCCGGGGGAGAACTATGGCTACACCTTC. Amino acid sequence: CASSPPGENYGYTF.

The table lists this clonotype with a few counts. The chain is built from TRBV6-4 and TRBJ2-1, with 15 bases fitting TRBD2. Germline assignment: CDR1 MRHNA and CDR2 SNTAGT. Germline trimming cut 5 bases from V and 0 bases from J; bases unmatched to any gene: 14. This CDR3 spans 21 amino acids. The CDR3 region is CASSLTRTSGRALSSYNEQFF. The CDR3 DNA reads TGTGCCAGCAGTCTTACCAGGACTAGCGGGAGGGCCCTTAGCTCCTACAATGAGCAGTTCTTC.

CDR3 amino acids: CASSQVGTRGGTQYF. In DNA form, the CDR3 reads TGCGCCAGCAGCCAAGTGGGGACTAGGGGTGGGACCCAGTACTTC. The chain carries TRBV4-1 and TRBJ2-5; TRBD2 matches 8 bases. CDR3 length: 15 amino acids. The germline CDR1 and CDR2 sequences are MGHRA and YSYEKL. V lost 1 base to trimming and J lost 7 bases; unmatched junction nucleotides: 8.

The sample holds a few counts of this clonotype. This chain's CDR3 is CSVIQGATYEQYF. In DNA form, the CDR3 reads TGCAGCGTTATACAGGGGGCCACCTACGAGCAGTACTTC. The J gene is TRBJ2-7, the V gene TRBV29-1; 9 bases map to TRBD1. Trimming at V came to 5 bases and at J to 2 bases, leaving 4 bases not matched to a gene. Germline V lookup: CDR1 SQVTM, CDR2 ANQGSEA. The CDR3 is 13 residues long.

The rearrangement uses TRBV29-1 and TRBJ2-6, with D hard to call. V lost 6 bases and J 1 base, leaving 7 bases between the germline ends. The V gene's germline CDR1 is SQVTM and CDR2 ANQGSEA. The CDR3 is made up of 13 amino acids. Written as DNA, the CDR3 is TGCAGCGTACGAGTGTCTGGGGCCAACGTCCTGACTTTC. Protein sequence: CSVRVSGANVLTF.